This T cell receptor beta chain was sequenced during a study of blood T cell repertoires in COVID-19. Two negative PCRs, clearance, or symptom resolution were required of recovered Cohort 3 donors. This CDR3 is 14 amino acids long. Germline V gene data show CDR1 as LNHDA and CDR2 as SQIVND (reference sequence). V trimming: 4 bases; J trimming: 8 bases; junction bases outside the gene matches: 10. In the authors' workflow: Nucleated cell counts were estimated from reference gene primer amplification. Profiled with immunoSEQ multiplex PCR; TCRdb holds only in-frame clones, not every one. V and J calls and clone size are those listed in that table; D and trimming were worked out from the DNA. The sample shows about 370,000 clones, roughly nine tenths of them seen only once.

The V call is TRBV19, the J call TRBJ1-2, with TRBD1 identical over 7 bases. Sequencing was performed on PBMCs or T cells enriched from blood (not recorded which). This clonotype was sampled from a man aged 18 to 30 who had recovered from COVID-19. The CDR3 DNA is TGTGCCAGTAGTACTCCGGACAGGTTGGGAGGCTACACCTTC. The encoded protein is CASSTPDRLGGYTF.